The sequence of this T cell receptor beta chain was determined in a study of cytomegalovirus exposure and HLA in healthy donors. About this clone: At one boundary the junction diverges from the germline segment, which might be a read error.

Germline loops: CDR1 LGHNA, CDR2 YNFKEQ. This CDR3 is 18 amino acids long. The PCR made use of 60 Vbeta and 13 Jbeta primers. The method was immunoSEQ multiplex PCR; TCRdb's version includes in-frame clones alone and lacks a portion of them. This sample has around 170,000 clones; 60% to 85% occur once, and the top ten carry approximately 7%. V gene TRBV4-2 combines with J gene TRBJ2-4; 10 nucleotides agree with TRBD2. Input material: PBMCs. The clonotype originates from a woman in her 40s in good health and CMV-seropositive. DNA of the CDR3: TGTGCCAGCAGCCAAGGTAGCGGGGGGCCCGAGGTCAAAAACAGTCAGTACTTC. Translating gives CASSQGSGGPEVKNSQYF.